This TCR beta chain was identified in a study of shared clonotypes between healthy human individuals. Germline CDR1 LNHDA, CDR2 SQIVND (reference sequence). Trimming took off 7 bases at V and 0 bases at J, with 10 bases between the two ends. The CDR3 consists of 15 residues. Sequencing used immunoSEQ multiplex PCR; TCRdb keeps in-frame clones, though not all of them. Among some 500,000 clones listed, around 77% were seen once. J is TRBJ2-6 and V is TRBV19, with D perhaps matching TRBD1 (6 bases). Sequencing was done on a sample of PBMCs. This clonotype was sampled from a woman between 40 and 50 years old in good health. Some clones in this sample may be carry-over from other donors' samples. The CDR3 spells CASKQGISGANVLTF. CDR3 DNA: TGTGCCAGTAAACAGGGAATCTCTGGGGCCAACGTCCTGACTTTC.